The TCR beta chain described here comes from a study of blood T cell repertoires in COVID-19. The overall study: Researchers got acute and convalescent COVID-19 samples from the United States, Italy and Spain. The analysed material was cDNA or gDNA that came from T cells, B-cell-depleted T cells, or PBMCs.

Original processing notes: Counts of nucleated cells, estimated from reference gene primer amplification, were obtained. Clones were read by immunoSEQ multiplex PCR, and TCRdb kept only the in-frame ones, dropping some. Clone size and V and J calls were adopted from that table, with D and trimming inferred from the DNA. The sample has about 160,000 clones; roughly 71% are singletons. This CDR3 is built from 13 residues. From germline, CDR1 is GTSNPN and CDR2 SVGIG (reference sequence). The V end was cut by 0 bases, the J end by 6 bases, with 11 bases between. The sequence came from a woman older than 75 with acute or convalescent COVID-19. The rearrangement links TRBV30 to TRBJ1-2; D not resolved. Source material: peripheral blood. CDR3 bases: TGTGCCTGGAGTGTAGCTCGATCTGATGGCTACACCTTC. Translating it yields CAWSVARSDGYTF. Full variable domain (outside the CDR3, taken from reference TRBV30 and TRBJ1-2): SQTIHQWPATLVQPVGSPLSLECTVEGTSNPNLYWYRQAAGRGLQLLFYSVGIGQISSEVPQNLSASRPQDRQFILSSKKLLLSDSGFYLCAWSVARSDGYTFGSGTRLTVV.